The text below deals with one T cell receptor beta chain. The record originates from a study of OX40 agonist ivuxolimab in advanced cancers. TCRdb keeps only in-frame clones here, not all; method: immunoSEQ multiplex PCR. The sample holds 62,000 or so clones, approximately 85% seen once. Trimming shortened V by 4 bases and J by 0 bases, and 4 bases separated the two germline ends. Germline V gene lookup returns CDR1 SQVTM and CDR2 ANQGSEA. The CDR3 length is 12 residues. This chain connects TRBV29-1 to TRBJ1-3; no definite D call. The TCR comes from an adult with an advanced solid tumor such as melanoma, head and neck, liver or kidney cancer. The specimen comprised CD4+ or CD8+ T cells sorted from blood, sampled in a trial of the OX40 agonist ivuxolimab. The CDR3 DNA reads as TGCAGCGTTGTTGACTCTGGAAACACCATATATTTT. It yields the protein CSVVDSGNTIYF. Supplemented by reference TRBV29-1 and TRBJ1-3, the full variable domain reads SAVISQKPSRDICQRGTSLTIQCQVDSQVTMMFWYRQQPGQSLTLIATANQGSEATYESGFVIDKFPISRPNLTFSTLTVSNMSPEDSSIYLCSVVDSGNTIYFGEGSWLTVV.